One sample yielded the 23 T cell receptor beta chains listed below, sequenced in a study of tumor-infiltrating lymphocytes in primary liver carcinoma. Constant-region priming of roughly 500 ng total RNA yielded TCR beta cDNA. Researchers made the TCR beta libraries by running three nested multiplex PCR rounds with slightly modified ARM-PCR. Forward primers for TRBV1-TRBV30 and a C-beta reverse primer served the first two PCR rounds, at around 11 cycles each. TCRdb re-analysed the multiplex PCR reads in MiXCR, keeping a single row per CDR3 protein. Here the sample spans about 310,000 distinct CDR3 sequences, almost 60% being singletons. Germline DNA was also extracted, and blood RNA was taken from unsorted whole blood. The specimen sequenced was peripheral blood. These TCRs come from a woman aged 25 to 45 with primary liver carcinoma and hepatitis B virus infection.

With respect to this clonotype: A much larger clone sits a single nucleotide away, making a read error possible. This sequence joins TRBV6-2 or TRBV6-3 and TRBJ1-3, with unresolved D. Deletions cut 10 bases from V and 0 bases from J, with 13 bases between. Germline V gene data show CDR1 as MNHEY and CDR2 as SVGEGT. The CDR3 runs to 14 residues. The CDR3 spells CANNLPSSGNTIYF. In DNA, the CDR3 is TGTGCCAACAACCTACCGAGCTCTGGAAACACCATATATTTT.

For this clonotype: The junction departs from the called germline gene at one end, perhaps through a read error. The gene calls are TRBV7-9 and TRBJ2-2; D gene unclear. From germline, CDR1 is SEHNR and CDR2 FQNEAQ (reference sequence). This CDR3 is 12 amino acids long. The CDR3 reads CSSILGTGELFF. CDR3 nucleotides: TGTTCCAGCATCCTGGGCACCGGGGAGCTGTTTTTT.

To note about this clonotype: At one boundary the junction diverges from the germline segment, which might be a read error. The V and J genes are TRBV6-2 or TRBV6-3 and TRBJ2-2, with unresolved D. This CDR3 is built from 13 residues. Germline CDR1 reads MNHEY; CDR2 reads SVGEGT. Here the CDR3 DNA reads TGTGCCAGCAGAACCCTTAACACCGAGGAGCTGTTTTTT. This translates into CASRTLNTEELFF.

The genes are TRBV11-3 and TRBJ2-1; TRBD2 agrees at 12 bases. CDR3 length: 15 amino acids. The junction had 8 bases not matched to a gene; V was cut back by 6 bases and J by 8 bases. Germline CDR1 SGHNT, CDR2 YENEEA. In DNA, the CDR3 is TGTGCCAGCAGTATGACTAGCGGGAGATTGGATGAGCAGTTCTTC. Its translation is CASSMTSGRLDEQFF.

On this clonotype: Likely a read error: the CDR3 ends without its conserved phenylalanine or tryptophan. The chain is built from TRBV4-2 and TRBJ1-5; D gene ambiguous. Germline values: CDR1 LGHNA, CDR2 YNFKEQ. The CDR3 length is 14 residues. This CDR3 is CASSVDGMNRPQHS. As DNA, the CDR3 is TGTGCCAGCAGTGTGGACGGAATGAATCGGCCCCAGCATTCT.

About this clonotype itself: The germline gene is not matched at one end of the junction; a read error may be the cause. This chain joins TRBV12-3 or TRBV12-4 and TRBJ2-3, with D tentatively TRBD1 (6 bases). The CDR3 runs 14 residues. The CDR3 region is CASSSLTRTDTQYF. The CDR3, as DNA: TGTGCCAGCAGTTCCCTAACTAGGACAGATACGCAGTACTTT.

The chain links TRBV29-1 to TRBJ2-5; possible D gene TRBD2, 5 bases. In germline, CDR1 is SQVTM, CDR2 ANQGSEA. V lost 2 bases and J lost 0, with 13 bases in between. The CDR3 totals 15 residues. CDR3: CSVEKGEAYQETQYF. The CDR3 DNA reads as TGCAGCGTTGAAAAGGGAGAGGCTTACCAAGAGACCCAGTACTTC.

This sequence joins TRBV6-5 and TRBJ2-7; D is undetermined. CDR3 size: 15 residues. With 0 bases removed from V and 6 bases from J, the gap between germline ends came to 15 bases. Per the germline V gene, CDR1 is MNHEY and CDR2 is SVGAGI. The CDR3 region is CASSYSNAARSEQYF. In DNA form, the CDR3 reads TGTGCCAGCAGTTACTCGAACGCTGCGAGGTCCGAGCAGTACTTC.

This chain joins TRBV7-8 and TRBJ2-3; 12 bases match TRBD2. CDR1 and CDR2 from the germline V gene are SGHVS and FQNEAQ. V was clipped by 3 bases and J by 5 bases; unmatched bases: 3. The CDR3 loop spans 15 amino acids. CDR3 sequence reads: CASSLLAGGVDTQYF. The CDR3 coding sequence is TGTGCCAGCAGCTTGCTAGCGGGAGGGGTAGATACGCAGTATTTT.

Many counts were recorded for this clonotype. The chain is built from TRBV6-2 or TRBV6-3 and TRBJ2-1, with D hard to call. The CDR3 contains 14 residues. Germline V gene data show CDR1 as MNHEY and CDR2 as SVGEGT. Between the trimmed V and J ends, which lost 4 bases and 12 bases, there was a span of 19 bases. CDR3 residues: CASSSGPKAPAQFF. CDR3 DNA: TGTGCCAGCAGTTCCGGACCCAAAGCCCCTGCGCAGTTCTTC.

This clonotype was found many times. CDR3 in DNA: TGTGCCAGCAGTCGGACTAGCGGGGCCTCTGAGCAGTTCTTC. This translates into CASSRTSGASEQFF. The chain combines TRBV12-3 or TRBV12-4 with TRBJ2-1, with 12 bases fitting TRBD2. With V trimmed by 5 bases and J by 9 bases, 5 bases remained unmatched. This CDR3 is built from 14 residues.

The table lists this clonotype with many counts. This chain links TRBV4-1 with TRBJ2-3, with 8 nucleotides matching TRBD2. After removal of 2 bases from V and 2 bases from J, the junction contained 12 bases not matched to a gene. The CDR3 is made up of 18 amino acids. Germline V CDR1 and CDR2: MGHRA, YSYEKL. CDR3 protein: CASSQINLAGTFTDTQYF. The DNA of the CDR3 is TGCGCCAGCAGCCAAATTAACTTAGCGGGGACCTTCACAGATACGCAGTATTTT.

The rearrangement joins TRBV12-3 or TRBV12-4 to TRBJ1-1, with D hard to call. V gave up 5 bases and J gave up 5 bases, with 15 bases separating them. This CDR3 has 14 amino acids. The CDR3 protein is CASSPRRARTEAFF. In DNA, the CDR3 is TGTGCCAGCAGTCCCCGGAGGGCTCGGACTGAAGCTTTCTTT.

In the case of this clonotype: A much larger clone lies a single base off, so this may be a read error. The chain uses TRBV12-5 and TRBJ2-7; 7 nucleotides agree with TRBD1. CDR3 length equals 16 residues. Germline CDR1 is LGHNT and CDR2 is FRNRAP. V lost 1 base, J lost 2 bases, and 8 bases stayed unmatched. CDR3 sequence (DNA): TGTGCTAGTGGTTTGGCTAGACAGGGTGGCCCCTACGAGCAGTACTTC. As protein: CASGLARQGGPYEQYF.

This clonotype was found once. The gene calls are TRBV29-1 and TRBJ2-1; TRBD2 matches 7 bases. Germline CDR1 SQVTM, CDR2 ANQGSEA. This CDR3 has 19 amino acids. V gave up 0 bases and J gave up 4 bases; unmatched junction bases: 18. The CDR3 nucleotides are TGCAGCGTTGAAGATTGGAGACGGAGGGCGGGGGTACGGTACAATGAGCAGTTCTTC. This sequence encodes CSVEDWRRRAGVRYNEQFF.

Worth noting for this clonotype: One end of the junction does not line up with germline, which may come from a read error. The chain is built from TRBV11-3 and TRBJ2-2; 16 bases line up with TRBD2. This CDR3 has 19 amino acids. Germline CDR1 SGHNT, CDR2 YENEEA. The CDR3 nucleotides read TGTGCCAGCAGCACAGGGACTAGCGGGAGGGAAACGAACGCCGGGGAGCTGTCTTTT. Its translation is CASSTGTSGRETNAGELSF.

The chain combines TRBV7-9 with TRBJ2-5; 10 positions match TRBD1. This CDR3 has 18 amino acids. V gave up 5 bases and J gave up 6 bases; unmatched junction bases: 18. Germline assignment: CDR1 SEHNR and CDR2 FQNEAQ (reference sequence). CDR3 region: CASSPPELGTGAGKTQYF. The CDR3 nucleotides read TGTGCCAGCAGCCCCCCCGAATTAGGGACAGGGGCCGGAAAGACCCAGTACTTC. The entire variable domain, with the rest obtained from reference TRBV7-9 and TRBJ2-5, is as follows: DTGVSQNPRHKITKRGQNVTFRCDPISEHNRLYWYRQTLGQGPEFLTYFQNEAQLEKSRLLSDRFSAERPKGSFSTLEIQRTEQGDSAMYLCASSPPELGTGAGKTQYFGPGTRLLVL.

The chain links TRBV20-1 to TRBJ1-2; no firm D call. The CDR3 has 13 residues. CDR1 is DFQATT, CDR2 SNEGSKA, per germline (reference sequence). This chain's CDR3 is CSPPPDLNYGYTF. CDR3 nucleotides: TGCAGCCCCCCCCCTGACCTTAACTATGGCTACACCTTC.

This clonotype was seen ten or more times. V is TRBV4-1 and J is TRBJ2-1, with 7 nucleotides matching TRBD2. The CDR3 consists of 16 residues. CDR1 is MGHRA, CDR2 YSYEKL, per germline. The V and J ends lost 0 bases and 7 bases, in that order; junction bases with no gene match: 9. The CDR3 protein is CASSQEPAGARNEQFF. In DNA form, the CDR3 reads TGCGCCAGCAGCCAAGAACCCGCGGGAGCTAGGAATGAGCAGTTCTTC.

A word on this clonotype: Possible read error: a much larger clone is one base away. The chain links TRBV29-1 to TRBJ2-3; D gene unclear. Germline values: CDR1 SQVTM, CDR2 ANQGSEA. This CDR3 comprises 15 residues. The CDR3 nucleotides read TGCAGCGTTGAGGAGCTGGAGAGTAGCACAGATGCGCAGTATTTT. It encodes CSVEELESSTDAQYF.

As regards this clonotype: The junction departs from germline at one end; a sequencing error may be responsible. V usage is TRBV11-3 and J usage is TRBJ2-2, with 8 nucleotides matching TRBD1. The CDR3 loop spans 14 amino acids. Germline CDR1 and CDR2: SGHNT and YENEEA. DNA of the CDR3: TGTGCCGGCAGCTCCGGACAGGGTATAGGGGAGCTGTTATTT. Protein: CAGSSGQGIGELLF.

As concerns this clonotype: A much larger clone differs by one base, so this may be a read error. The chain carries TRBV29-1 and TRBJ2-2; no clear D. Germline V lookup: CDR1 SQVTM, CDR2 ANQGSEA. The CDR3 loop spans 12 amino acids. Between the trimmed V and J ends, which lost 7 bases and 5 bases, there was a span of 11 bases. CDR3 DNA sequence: TGCAGCGATGAGAAGTGGACCGGGGAGCTGTTTTTT. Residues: CSDEKWTGELFF.

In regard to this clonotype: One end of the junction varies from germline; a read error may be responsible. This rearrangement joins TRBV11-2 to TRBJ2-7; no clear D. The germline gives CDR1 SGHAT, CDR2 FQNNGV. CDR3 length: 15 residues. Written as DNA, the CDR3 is TGTGCCAGTACCCCCCTTGCGGAAGGGTCCTACGTGCAGTACTTC. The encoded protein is CASTPLAEGSYVQYF.